This T cell receptor beta chain was documented in a study of PD-1 blockade in classical Hodgkin lymphoma. Overall study results and limits: With CD4+ cells, TCR diversity rose significantly by C4D1, but not with CD8+ cells. Complete responders' diversity at baseline resembled that of newly diagnosed patients.

Here immunoSEQ multiplex PCR was the method, and the copy in TCRdb shows in-frame clones only, minus some. The sample has about 110,000 clones; roughly nine tenths are singletons. CDR1 is SGHRS, CDR2 YFSETQ, per germline. V lost 4 bases, J lost 4 bases, and 15 bases lay in between. This CDR3 comprises 14 residues. After autologous stem cell transplantation all patients relapsed, and prior brentuximab vedotin exposure differed between cohorts. Relapsed/refractory classical Hodgkin lymphoma patients had complete, partial or progressive responses. Notes on this clone: Its antigen remains unidentified.

Sequenced material: peripheral blood mononuclear cells (PBMCs), taken before the second cycle of nivolumab. The V and J genes are TRBV5-1 and TRBJ2-7; TRBD2 is a possible D gene (8 bases). The sequence was obtained from a human donor with classical Hodgkin lymphoma. The chain's CDR3 is CASSREGQSYEQYF. CDR3 nucleotide sequence: TGCGCCAGCAGCCGGGAGGGACAGTCATACGAGCAGTACTTC.